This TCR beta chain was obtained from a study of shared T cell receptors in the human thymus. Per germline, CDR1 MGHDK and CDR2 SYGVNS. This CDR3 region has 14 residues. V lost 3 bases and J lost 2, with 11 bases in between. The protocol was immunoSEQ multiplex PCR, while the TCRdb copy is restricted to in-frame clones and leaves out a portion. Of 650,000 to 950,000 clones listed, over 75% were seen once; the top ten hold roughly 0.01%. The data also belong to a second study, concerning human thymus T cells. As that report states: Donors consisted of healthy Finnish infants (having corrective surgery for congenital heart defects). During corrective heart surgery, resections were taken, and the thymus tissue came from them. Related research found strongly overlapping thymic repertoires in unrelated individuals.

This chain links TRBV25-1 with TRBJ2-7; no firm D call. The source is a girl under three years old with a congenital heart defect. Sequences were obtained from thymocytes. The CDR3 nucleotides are TGTGCCAGCAGTGACAGAACCCCCCCCTACGAGCAGTACTTC. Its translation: CASSDRTPPYEQYF.